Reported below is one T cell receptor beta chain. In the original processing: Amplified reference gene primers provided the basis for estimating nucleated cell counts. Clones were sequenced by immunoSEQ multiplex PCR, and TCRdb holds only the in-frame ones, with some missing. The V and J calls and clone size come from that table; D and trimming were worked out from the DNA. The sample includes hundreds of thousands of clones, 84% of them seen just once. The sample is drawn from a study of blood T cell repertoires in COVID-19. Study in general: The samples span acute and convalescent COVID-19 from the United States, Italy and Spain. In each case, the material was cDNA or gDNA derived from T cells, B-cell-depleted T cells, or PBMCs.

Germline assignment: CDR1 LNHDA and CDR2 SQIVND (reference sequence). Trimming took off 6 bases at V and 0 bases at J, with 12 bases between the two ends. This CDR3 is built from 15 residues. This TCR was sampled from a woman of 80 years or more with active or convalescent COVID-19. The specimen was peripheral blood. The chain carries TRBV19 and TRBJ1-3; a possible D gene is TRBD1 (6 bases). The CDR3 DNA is TGTGCCAGTAGGCGACAGGTTTTCTCTGGAAACACCATATATTTT. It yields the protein CASRRQVFSGNTIYF. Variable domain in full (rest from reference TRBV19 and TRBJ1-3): DGGITQSPKYLFRKEGQNVTLSCEQNLNHDAMYWYRQDPGQGLRLIYYSQIVNDFQKGDIAEGYSVSREKKESFPLTVTSAQKNPTAFYLCASRRQVFSGNTIYFGEGSWLTVV.